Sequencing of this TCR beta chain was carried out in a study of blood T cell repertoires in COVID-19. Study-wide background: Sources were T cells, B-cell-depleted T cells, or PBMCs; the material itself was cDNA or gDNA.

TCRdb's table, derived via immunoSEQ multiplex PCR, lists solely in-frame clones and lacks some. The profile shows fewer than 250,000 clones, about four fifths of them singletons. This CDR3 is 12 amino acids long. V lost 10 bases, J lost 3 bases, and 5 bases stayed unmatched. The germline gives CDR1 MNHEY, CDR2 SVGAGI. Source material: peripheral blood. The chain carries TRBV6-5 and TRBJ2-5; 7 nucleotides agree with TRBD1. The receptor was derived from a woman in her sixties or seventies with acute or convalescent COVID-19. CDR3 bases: TGTGCCATCGGGGACAGAAAAGAGACCCAGTACTTC. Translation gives CAIGDRKETQYF.